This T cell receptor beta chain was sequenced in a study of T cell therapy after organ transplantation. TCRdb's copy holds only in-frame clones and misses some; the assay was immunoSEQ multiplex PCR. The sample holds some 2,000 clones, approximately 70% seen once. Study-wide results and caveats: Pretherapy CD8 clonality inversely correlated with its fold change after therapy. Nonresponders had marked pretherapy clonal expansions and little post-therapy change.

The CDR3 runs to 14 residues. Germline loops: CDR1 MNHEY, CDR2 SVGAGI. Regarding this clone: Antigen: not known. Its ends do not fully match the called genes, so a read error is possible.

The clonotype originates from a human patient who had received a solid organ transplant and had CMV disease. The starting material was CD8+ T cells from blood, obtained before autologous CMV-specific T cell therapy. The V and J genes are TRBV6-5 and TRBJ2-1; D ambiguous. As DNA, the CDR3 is TGTGCCAGCAATTACTCGAGCTACTACAATGAGCAGTTCTTC. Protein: CASNYSSYYNEQFF.